The 32 T cell receptor beta chains below come from one sample, sequenced in a study of T-cell memory formation after mild COVID-19. TCRdb reanalysed the 5' RACE reads using MiXCR and keeps one entry per CDR3 protein. The data contain a few hundred thousand distinct CDR3 sequences, around an eighth of them seen just once; the ten biggest clones take up 22%. Input material: PBMCs or a T cell subset sorted from them (not recorded which). Source of these receptors: a man between 18 and 35 years old who had mild COVID-19 (a few samples of this study predate the infection). Cell type and time point are not known.

The chain is built from TRBV20-1 and TRBJ1-6; the D gene is possibly TRBD1 (5 bases). The CDR3 spans 16 residues. Trimming removed 1 base at V and 4 bases at J, with 14 bases between. The V gene's germline CDR1 is DFQATT and CDR2 SNEGSKA (reference sequence). The CDR3 region is CSARGSAGDYNSPLHF. CDR3 bases: TGCAGTGCTAGAGGGTCCGCGGGGGATTATAATTCACCCCTCCACTTT.

A word on this clonotype: It is likely a read error, because the conserved phenylalanine at the end of the CDR3 is missing. The chain links TRBV6-1 to TRBJ1-2, with D tentatively TRBD1 (5 bases). Trimming pared 4 bases from V and 1 base from J, leaving 10 bases between. This CDR3 region has 14 residues. The V gene's germline CDR1 is MNHNS and CDR2 SASEGT. The CDR3 nucleotides read TGTGCCAGCAGTGCGGGGGACCTTAACTATGGCTACACCCTC. This sequence encodes CASSAGDLNYGYTL.

This chain joins TRBV4-3 and TRBJ1-1, with D possibly being TRBD1 (5 bases). CDR1 and CDR2 (germline): LGHNA, YSLEER. The CDR3 sequence is 16 residues long. With 0 bases removed from V and 6 bases from J, the gap between germline ends came to 17 bases. The chain's CDR3 is CASSQDRGRVKAEAFF. CDR3 sequence (DNA): TGCGCCAGCAGCCAAGATCGGGGCAGGGTGAAGGCTGAAGCTTTCTTT.

In its sample, this clonotype was seen many times. The chain has TRBV7-9 and TRBJ2-1, with 13 positions matching TRBD2. V lost 2 bases to trimming and J lost 4 bases; unmatched junction nucleotides: 14. Germline lookup yields CDR1 SEHNR and CDR2 FQNEAQ (reference sequence). This CDR3 is built from 20 residues. As DNA, the CDR3 is TGTGCCAGCAGCTTAAGGGTCGGGACTAGCGGGGAAAGAAGATACAATGAGCAGTTCTTC. Protein product: CASSLRVGTSGERRYNEQFF.

This clonotype was recorded a few times. The rearrangement links TRBV20-1 to TRBJ2-5; weak D call: TRBD1 (6 bases). Germline V gives CDR1 DFQATT, CDR2 SNEGSKA (reference sequence). The CDR3 runs 15 residues. V was trimmed by 2 bases and J by 0 bases, leaving 13 bases between them. The CDR3: CSARPTGLYQETQYF. Written as DNA, the CDR3 is TGCAGTGCTAGACCGACAGGCCTGTACCAAGAGACCCAGTACTTC.

This chain uses TRBV20-1 with TRBJ1-2; D not resolved. CDR3 length: 12 amino acids. The germline V and J ends were trimmed by 3 bases and 0 bases, with 5 bases remaining between them. Germline loops: CDR1 DFQATT, CDR2 SNEGSKA (reference sequence). The CDR3 is CSASPANYGYTF. For the CDR3, the DNA is TGCAGTGCTAGCCCGGCTAACTATGGCTACACCTTC.

This clonotype was seen a few times. V gene TRBV4-1 combines with J gene TRBJ2-3, with TRBD2 identical over 11 bases. The CDR3 sequence is 17 residues long. The germline V gene has CDR1 MGHRA and CDR2 YSYEKL. V lost 5 bases, J lost 1 base, and 8 bases stayed unmatched. CDR3 sequence (DNA): TGCGCCAGCAGCACGACTAGCGGGGTCCGGGGCACAGATACGCAGTATTTT. Protein sequence: CASSTTSGVRGTDTQYF.

Here the CDR3 reads CASRGTQGVYGYTF. The CDR3 DNA is TGTGCCAGCAGAGGGACGCAGGGAGTCTATGGCTACACCTTC. The chain links TRBV12-3 or TRBV12-4 to TRBJ1-2; TRBD1 is a possible D gene (5 bases). The CDR3 length is 14 residues. V shed 6 bases and J shed 4 bases, with 15 bases lying between them.

This clonotype was counted between two and nine times. This rearrangement joins TRBV20-1 to TRBJ1-1; the match to TRBD1 covers 8 bases. The CDR3 is 13 residues long. The germline V gene encodes CDR1 DFQATT and CDR2 SNEGSKA (reference sequence). V trimming: 5 bases; J trimming: 9 bases; junction bases outside the gene matches: 11. This CDR3 reads CSAPDPDRGKAFF. The DNA for the CDR3 is TGCAGTGCTCCTGACCCCGACAGGGGTAAAGCTTTCTTT.

The V gene is TRBV10-3, the J gene TRBJ2-5, with 8 bases fitting TRBD2. The CDR3 has 13 residues. Germline V gene sequence: CDR1 ENHRY, CDR2 SYGVKD. V lost 9 bases, J lost 4 bases, and 7 bases stayed unmatched. Written as DNA, the CDR3 is TGTGCCATTCGGGGGGGGGCCCCAGAGACCCAGTACTTC. Translating gives CAIRGGAPETQYF.

This rearrangement joins TRBV5-1 to TRBJ2-5, with TRBD2 matching over 8 bases. V gave up 4 bases and J gave up 5 bases; unmatched junction bases: 13. CDR1 and CDR2 from the germline V gene are SGHRS and YFSETQ. The CDR3 extends over 16 amino acids. CDR3 amino acids: CASSPPTGGAWETQYF. DNA of the CDR3: TGCGCCAGCAGCCCCCCGACCGGGGGGGCCTGGGAGACCCAGTACTTC.

This clonotype was seen repeatedly, ten times or more. The chain uses TRBV12-3 or TRBV12-4 and TRBJ2-5, with TRBD2 matching over 8 bases. The trim removed 4 bases at V and 3 bases at J, leaving 7 bases unmatched. The CDR3 is 15 amino acids. CDR3 loop: CASSYGRRGEETQYF. CDR3 DNA: TGTGCCAGCAGTTACGGCCGGCGGGGGGAAGAGACCCAGTACTTC.

The genes are TRBV11-1 and TRBJ2-1; 10 nucleotides line up with TRBD2. The CDR3 sequence is 15 residues long. Trimming took 5 bases from V and 10 from J; bases not matched to a gene: 11. From germline, CDR1 is SGHAT and CDR2 FQDESV (reference sequence). CDR3: CASSLQGLAFLEQFF. In DNA form, the CDR3 reads TGTGCCAGCAGCCTACAGGGACTAGCGTTCTTGGAGCAGTTCTTC.

The chain couples TRBV7-9 to TRBJ2-5; unclear D gene. The V and J ends lost 1 base and 3 bases respectively, with 12 bases between them. The CDR3 runs 15 residues. Germline CDR1 is SEHNR and CDR2 is FQNEAQ (reference sequence). The CDR3 is CASSLEVGSKETQYF. In nucleotides, the CDR3 is TGTGCCAGCAGCTTAGAGGTGGGCTCGAAAGAGACCCAGTACTTC. The full variable domain, with the rest looked up from reference TRBV7-9 and TRBJ2-5, is DTGVSQNPRHKITKRGQNVTFRCDPISEHNRLYWYRQTLGQGPEFLTYFQNEAQLEKSRLLSDRFSAERPKGSFSTLEIQRTEQGDSAMYLCASSLEVGSKETQYFGPGTRLLVL.

The chain recombines TRBV11-2 with TRBJ2-7, with TRBD1 matching over 7 bases. The CDR3 sequence is 16 residues long. The germline gives CDR1 SGHAT, CDR2 FQNNGV. J gave up 8 bases and V 3 bases, and 16 bases lay outside the gene matches. CDR3 amino acids: CASSFNHRGVGSQQYF. The CDR3 coding sequence is TGTGCCAGCAGCTTCAACCACAGGGGAGTTGGCTCCCAGCAGTACTTC. The variable domain in full, with the rest retrieved from reference TRBV11-2 and TRBJ2-7, is EAGVAQSPRYKIIEKRQSVAFWCNPISGHATLYWYQQILGQGPKLLIQFQNNGVVDDSQLPKDRFSAERLKGVDSTLKIQPAKLEDSAVYLCASSFNHRGVGSQQYFGPGTRLTVT.

The table lists this clonotype with many counts. The chain couples TRBV12-3 or TRBV12-4 to TRBJ2-3, with 9 bases matching TRBD1. V lost 4 bases, J lost 3 bases, and 5 bases stayed unmatched. The CDR3 length is 15 residues. The CDR3 reads CASSSPGQGTDTQYF. As DNA, the CDR3 is TGTGCCAGCAGTTCGCCGGGACAGGGAACAGATACGCAGTATTTT.

The chain couples TRBV11-3 to TRBJ1-1; TRBD1 matches 7 bases. V shed 2 bases, J shed 8 bases, and the junction held 5 bases outside the gene matches. The V gene's germline CDR1 is SGHNT and CDR2 YENEEA. The CDR3 loop spans 13 amino acids. The CDR3 region is CASSLLRDSEAFF. As DNA, the CDR3 is TGTGCCAGCAGCTTACTCCGGGACAGCGAAGCTTTCTTT.

This clonotype appeared a few times. This sequence joins TRBV20-1 and TRBJ2-3; the D is unclear. The V and J ends lost 5 bases and 0 bases respectively, with 12 bases between them. CDR3 size: 14 residues. The germline gives CDR1 DFQATT, CDR2 SNEGSKA (reference sequence). The DNA of the CDR3 is TGCAGTGCTGGACGCCCGACTAGCACAGATACGCAGTATTTT. It specifies CSAGRPTSTDTQYF.

The genes are TRBV5-1 and TRBJ2-5, with 7 nucleotides matching TRBD1. In germline, CDR1 is SGHRS, CDR2 YFSETQ. CDR3 size: 14 residues. V trimming: 6 bases; J trimming: 5 bases; junction bases outside the gene matches: 10. The CDR3 DNA sequence: TGCGCCAGCATGTCAGGCAGGGGGATCGAGACCCAGTACTTC. Amino acid sequence: CASMSGRGIETQYF.

This clonotype was seen more than once but under ten times. The J gene is TRBJ1-1, the V gene TRBV30; 7 bases fit TRBD1. Trimming at V came to 1 base and at J to 1 base, leaving 0 bases not matched to a gene. The germline V gene has CDR1 GTSNPN and CDR2 SVGIG (reference sequence). There are 13 residues in the CDR3. The CDR3 DNA sequence: TGTGCCTGGAGTGGGACAGGGAACACTGAAGCTTTCTTT. Protein product: CAWSGTGNTEAFF. Using reference TRBV30 and TRBJ1-1 for the parts outside the CDR3, the full variable domain is SQTIHQWPATLVQPVGSPLSLECTVEGTSNPNLYWYRQAAGRGLQLLFYSVGIGQISSEVPQNLSASRPQDRQFILSSKKLLLSDSGFYLCAWSGTGNTEAFFGQGTRLTVV.

V and J are TRBV7-3 and TRBJ2-3; 12 positions match TRBD2. CDR1 is SGHTA, CDR2 FQGTGA, per germline. Germline trimming cut 5 bases from V and 6 bases from J; bases unmatched to any gene: 6. This CDR3 spans 15 amino acids. CDR3: CASSLTSGGLDTQYF. CDR3 bases: TGTGCCAGCAGCCTGACTAGCGGGGGTTTGGATACGCAGTATTTT.

The chain recombines TRBV19 with TRBJ1-2; 8 positions agree with TRBD1. There are 15 residues in the CDR3. V dropped 0 bases and J dropped 8; count of bases not matched to a gene: 8. Germline lookup yields CDR1 LNHDA and CDR2 SQIVND (reference sequence). CDR3 DNA sequence: TGTGCCAGTAGTATAGATCGGCAGGGGGCAGGAGGCTACACCTTC. As protein: CASSIDRQGAGGYTF.

This clonotype has only a few counts. The chain uses TRBV3-1 and TRBJ2-1; 11 positions agree with TRBD2. V lost 1 base to trimming and J lost 4 bases; unmatched junction nucleotides: 6. This CDR3 is built from 17 residues. The germline V gene encodes CDR1 LGHDT and CDR2 YNNKEL (reference sequence). CDR3 loop: CASSQVTSGALYNEQFF. CDR3 bases: TGTGCCAGCAGCCAAGTGACTAGCGGGGCCCTATACAATGAGCAGTTCTTC.

The chain carries TRBV7-8 and TRBJ1-1; D remains ambiguous. CDR1 and CDR2 from the germline V gene are SGHVS and FQNEAQ. The CDR3 extends over 15 amino acids. The ends were cut back, 1 base at V and 1 base at J, with 10 bases in the middle. This chain's CDR3 is CASSLGRLPNTEAFF. For the CDR3, the DNA is TGTGCCAGCAGCTTAGGACGGCTACCGAACACTGAAGCTTTCTTT. Drawing the rest from reference TRBV7-8 and TRBJ1-1, the complete variable domain is GAGVSQSPRYKVAKRGQDVALRCDPISGHVSLFWYQQALGQGPEFLTYFQNEAQLDKSGLPSDRFFAERPEGSVSTLKIQRTQQEDSAVYLCASSLGRLPNTEAFFGQGTRLTVV.

The J gene is TRBJ2-3, the V gene TRBV6-5; D unresolved. From germline, CDR1 is MNHEY and CDR2 SVGAGI. The V end lost 8 bases, the J end lost 4 bases, and 13 bases lay between the germline ends. There are 13 residues in the CDR3. The CDR3 DNA reads as TGTGCCAGCCGCTCTATCGTACCAGATACGCAGTATTTT. This codes for CASRSIVPDTQYF.

This clonotype appeared many times. J is TRBJ1-4 and V is TRBV20-1, with TRBD1 as a possible D gene (5 bases). Germline loops: CDR1 DFQATT, CDR2 SNEGSKA (reference sequence). Trimming stripped 5 bases from V and 8 bases from J, with 24 bases between. CDR3 length equals 16 residues. Here the CDR3 DNA reads TGCAGTGCTGAACGACCCCAGGGCTTGGGAGGGGAAAAACTGTTTTTT. Translating gives CSAERPQGLGGEKLFF.

This clonotype has only a few counts. This chain connects TRBV4-3 to TRBJ1-1, with D hard to call. This CDR3 is built from 13 residues. CDR1 and CDR2 from the germline V gene are LGHNA and YSLEER. Trimming stripped 0 bases from V and 7 bases from J, with 9 bases between. CDR3 protein: CASSQDQDHEAFF. Written as DNA, the CDR3 is TGCGCCAGCAGCCAAGATCAAGACCATGAAGCTTTCTTT.

The rearrangement joins TRBV5-4 to TRBJ1-1; perhaps TRBD1 as D (5 bases). Germline CDR1 and CDR2: SGHNT and YYREEE (reference sequence). The CDR3 runs 15 residues. V was shortened by 4 bases and J by 3 bases, with 16 bases between the two germline ends. Here the CDR3 DNA reads TGTGCCAGCAGCCCGGTAACCGGGGGGTACACTGAAGCTTTCTTT. Translated, it gives CASSPVTGGYTEAFF.

This clonotype turned up a few times. CDR3 residues: CASKQGSNTEAFF. In DNA form, the CDR3 reads TGTGCCAGCAAACAGGGATCGAACACTGAAGCTTTCTTT. The chain combines TRBV6-1 with TRBJ1-1; D is possibly TRBD1 (6 bases). The CDR3 is made up of 13 amino acids. The germline CDR1 and CDR2 sequences are MNHNS and SASEGT. V was trimmed by 7 bases and J by 1 base, leaving 10 bases between them.

The sample holds many counts of this clonotype. This sequence joins TRBV11-2 and TRBJ1-4; tentative D call: TRBD1 (6 bases). This CDR3 is built from 14 residues. CDR1 SGHAT and CDR2 FQNNGV come from the germline V gene. Trimming removed 4 bases at V and 7 bases at J, with 13 bases between. The CDR3 nucleotides are TGTGCCAGCAGCTACGGCAGGGGTGGTGAAAAACTGTTTTTT. Encoded protein: CASSYGRGGEKLFF.

This clonotype has only a few counts. This chain links TRBV5-1 with TRBJ2-7; D is perhaps TRBD2 (6 bases). Between the trimmed V and J ends, which lost 1 base and 1 base, there was a span of 12 bases. CDR1 SGHRS and CDR2 YFSETQ come from the germline V gene. The CDR3 is made up of 15 amino acids. Here the CDR3 reads CASSLNGGPSYEQYV. CDR3 in DNA: TGCGCCAGCAGCTTGAACGGGGGACCGTCCTACGAGCAGTACGTC.

The gene calls are TRBV5-5 and TRBJ1-2, with D hard to call. Germline V gene data show CDR1 as SGHKS and CDR2 as YYEKEE (reference sequence). V lost 4 bases, J lost 5 bases, and 12 bases lay in between. The CDR3 is made up of 13 amino acids. The CDR3 here is CASSERWSYGYTF. The CDR3 coding sequence is TGTGCCAGCAGCGAGCGTTGGAGTTATGGCTACACCTTC.